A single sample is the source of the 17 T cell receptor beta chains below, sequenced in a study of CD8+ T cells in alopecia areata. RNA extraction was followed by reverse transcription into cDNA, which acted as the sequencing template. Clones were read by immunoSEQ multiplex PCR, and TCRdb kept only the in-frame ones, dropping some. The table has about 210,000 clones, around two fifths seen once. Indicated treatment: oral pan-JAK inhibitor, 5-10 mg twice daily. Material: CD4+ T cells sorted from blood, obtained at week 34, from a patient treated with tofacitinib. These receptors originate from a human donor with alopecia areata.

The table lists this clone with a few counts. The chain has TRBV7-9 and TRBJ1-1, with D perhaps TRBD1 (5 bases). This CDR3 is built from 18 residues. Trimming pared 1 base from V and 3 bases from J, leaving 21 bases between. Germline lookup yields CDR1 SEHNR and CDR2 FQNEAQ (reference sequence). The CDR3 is CASSLGQMKRGRYTEAFF. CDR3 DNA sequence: TGTGCCAGCAGCTTAGGTCAGATGAAGAGGGGACGTTACACTGAAGCTTTCTTT.

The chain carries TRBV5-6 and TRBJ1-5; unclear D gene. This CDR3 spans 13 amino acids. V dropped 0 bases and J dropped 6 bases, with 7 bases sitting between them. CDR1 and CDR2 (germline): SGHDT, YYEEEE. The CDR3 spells CASSLGGFQPQHF. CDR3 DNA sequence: TGTGCCAGCAGCTTGGGGGGTTTTCAGCCCCAGCATTTT.

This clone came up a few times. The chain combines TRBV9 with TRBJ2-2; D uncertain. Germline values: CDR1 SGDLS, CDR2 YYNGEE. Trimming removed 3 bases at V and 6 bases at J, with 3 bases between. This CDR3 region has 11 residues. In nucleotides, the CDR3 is TGTGCCAGCAGCGCCTCCGGGGAGCTGTTTTTT. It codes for CASSASGELFF.

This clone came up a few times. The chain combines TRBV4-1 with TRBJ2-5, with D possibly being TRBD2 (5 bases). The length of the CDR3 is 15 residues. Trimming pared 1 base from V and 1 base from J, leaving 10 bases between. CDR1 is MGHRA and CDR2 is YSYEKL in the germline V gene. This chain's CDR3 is CASSQVGLTQETQYF. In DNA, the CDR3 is TGCGCCAGCAGCCAAGTAGGACTGACCCAAGAGACCCAGTACTTC.

In DNA, the CDR3 is TGTGCCTGGACTAGCACAAACACAGATACGCAGTATTTT. Amino acids: CAWTSTNTDTQYF. The chain uses TRBV30 and TRBJ2-3, with D possibly TRBD2 on 5 matching bases. Germline-derived CDR1 and CDR2 are GTSNPN and SVGIG (reference sequence). Trimming left V 4 bases short and J 2 bases short, with 10 bases between. The CDR3 spans 13 residues.

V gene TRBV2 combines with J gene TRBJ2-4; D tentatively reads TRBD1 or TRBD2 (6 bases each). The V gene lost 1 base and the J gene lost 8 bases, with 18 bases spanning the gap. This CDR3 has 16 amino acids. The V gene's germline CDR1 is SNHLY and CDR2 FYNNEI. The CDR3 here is CASSEVLGGRSYIQYF. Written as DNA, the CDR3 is TGTGCCAGCAGTGAAGTATTGGGGGGCAGGTCGTACATTCAGTACTTC.

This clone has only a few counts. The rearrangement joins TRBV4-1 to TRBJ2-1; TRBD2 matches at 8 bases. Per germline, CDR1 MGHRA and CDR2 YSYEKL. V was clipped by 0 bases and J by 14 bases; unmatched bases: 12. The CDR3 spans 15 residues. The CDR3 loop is CASSQDFPPAGAEFF. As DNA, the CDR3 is TGCGCCAGCAGCCAAGATTTTCCCCCAGCGGGGGCGGAGTTCTTC.

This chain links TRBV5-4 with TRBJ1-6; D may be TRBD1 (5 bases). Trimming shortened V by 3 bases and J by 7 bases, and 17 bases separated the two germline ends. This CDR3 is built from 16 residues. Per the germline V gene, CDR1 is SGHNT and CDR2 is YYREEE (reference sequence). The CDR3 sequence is CASSSLTGPRNSPLHF. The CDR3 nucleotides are TGTGCCAGCAGCTCATTAACGGGGCCGCGAAATTCACCCCTCCACTTT.

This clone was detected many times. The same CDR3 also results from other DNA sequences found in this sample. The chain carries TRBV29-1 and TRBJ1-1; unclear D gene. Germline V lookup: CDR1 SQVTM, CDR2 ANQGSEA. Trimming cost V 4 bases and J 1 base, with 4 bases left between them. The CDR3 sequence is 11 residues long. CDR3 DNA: TGCAGCGTTGTTCGGAACACTGAAGCTTTCTTT. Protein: CSVVRNTEAFF. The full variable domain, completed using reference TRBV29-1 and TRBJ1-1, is SAVISQKPSRDICQRGTSLTIQCQVDSQVTMMFWYRQQPGQSLTLIATANQGSEATYESGFVIDKFPISRPNLTFSTLTVSNMSPEDSSIYLCSVVRNTEAFFGQGTRLTVV.

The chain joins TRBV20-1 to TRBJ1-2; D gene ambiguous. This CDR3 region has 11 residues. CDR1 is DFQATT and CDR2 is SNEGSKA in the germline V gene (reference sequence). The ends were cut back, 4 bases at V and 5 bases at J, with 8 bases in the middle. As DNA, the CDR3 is TGCAGTGCTATTGGGCCGTATGGCTACACCTTC. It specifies CSAIGPYGYTF.

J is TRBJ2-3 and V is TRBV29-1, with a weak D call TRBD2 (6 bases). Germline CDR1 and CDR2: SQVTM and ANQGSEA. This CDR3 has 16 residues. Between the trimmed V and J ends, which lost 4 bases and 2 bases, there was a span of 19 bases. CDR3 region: CSVGTSYSGVTDTQYF. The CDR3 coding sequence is TGCAGCGTTGGAACTAGCTACTCGGGAGTCACAGATACGCAGTATTTT.

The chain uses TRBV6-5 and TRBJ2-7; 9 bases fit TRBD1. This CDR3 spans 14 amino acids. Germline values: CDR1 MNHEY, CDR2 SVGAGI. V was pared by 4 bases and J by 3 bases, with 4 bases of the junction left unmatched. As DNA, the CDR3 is TGTGCCAGCAGTTTACAGGGACAGGGCTACGAGCAGTACTTC. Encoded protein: CASSLQGQGYEQYF.

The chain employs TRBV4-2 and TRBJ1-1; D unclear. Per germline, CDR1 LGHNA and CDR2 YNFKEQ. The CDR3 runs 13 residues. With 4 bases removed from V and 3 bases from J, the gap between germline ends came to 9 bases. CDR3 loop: CASSPFRDTEAFF. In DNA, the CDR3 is TGTGCCAGCAGCCCGTTCCGGGACACTGAAGCTTTCTTT.

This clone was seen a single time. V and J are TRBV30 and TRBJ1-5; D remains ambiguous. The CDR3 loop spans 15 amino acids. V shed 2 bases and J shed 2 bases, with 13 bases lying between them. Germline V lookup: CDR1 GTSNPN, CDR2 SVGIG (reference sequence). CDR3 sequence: CAWSYGSGGNQPQHF. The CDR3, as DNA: TGTGCCTGGAGTTATGGGAGCGGAGGCAATCAGCCCCAGCATTTT.

CDR3 in amino acids: CASSEAAGGYNEQFF. The CDR3 DNA reads TGTGCCAGCAGTGAAGCAGCGGGCGGGTACAATGAGCAGTTCTTC. The chain employs TRBV6-1 and TRBJ2-1; D might be TRBD2 (6 bases). Germline V lookup: CDR1 MNHNS, CDR2 SASEGT. The CDR3 has 15 residues. Trimming left V 0 bases short and J 4 bases short, with 10 bases between.

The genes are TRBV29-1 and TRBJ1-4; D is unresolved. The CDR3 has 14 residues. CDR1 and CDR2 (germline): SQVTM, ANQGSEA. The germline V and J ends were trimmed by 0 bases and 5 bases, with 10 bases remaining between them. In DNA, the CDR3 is TGCAGCGTTGAAGATATGGGCCCCAATGAAAAACTGTTTTTT. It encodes CSVEDMGPNEKLFF.

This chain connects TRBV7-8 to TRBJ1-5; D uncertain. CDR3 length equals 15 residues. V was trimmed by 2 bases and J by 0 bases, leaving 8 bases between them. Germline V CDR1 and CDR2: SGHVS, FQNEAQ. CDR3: CASSLSGYSNQPQHF. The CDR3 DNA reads TGTGCCAGCAGCTTAAGTGGGTATAGCAATCAGCCCCAGCATTTT.